This note documents a single T cell receptor (beta chain) sequence. As yet, its antigen is unknown. The data derive from a study of T cells in Graves' hyperthyroidism and ophthalmopathy. Ophthalmopathy patients all had a Clinical Activity Score of at least 3, a NOSPECS grade of at least 4 and disease under 3 months old. It was RNA transcripts that yielded the amplified TCR beta CDR3 regions. Researchers ran a first-round RT-PCR on the TCR CDR3 using the HTBI primer set. Each CDR3 protein is one row after TCRdb ran MiXCR on the multiplex PCR reads. This table has approximately 380,000 distinct CDR3 sequences, about 18% appearing once. Trimming took off 1 base at V and 1 base at J, with 10 bases between the two ends. The CDR3 spans 14 residues. Germline-derived CDR1 and CDR2 are DFQATT and SNEGSKA (reference sequence). Findings of the study overall: Most thyroid-expanded clonotypes above 0.001 were also found in blood. The model anticipated ophthalmopathy a median about six months pre-onset.

Sequences were obtained from blood. This TCR was sampled from a man in his late teens or twenties with Graves' ophthalmopathy. The V and J genes are TRBV20-1 and TRBJ2-5; a weak D match, TRBD2 (6 bases). The CDR3: CSARGEDFQETQYF. In nucleotides, the CDR3 is TGCAGTGCTAGAGGGGAGGACTTCCAAGAGACCCAGTACTTC.